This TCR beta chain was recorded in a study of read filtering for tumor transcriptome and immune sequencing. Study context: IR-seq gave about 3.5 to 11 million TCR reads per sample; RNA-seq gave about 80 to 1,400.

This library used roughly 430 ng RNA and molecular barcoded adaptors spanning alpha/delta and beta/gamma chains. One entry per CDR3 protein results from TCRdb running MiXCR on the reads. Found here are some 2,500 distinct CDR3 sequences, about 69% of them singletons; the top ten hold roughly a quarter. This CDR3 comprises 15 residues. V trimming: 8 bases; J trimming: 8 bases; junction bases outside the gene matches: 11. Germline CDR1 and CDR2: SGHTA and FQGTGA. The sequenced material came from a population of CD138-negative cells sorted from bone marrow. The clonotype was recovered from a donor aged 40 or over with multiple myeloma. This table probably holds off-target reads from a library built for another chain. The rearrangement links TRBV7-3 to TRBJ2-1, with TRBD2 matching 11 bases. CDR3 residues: CASRLAGGPRDEQFF. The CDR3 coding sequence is TGTGCCAGCCGGCTAGCGGGGGGCCCTCGGGATGAGCAGTTCTTC.